The 31 T cell receptor beta chains listed next were all sequenced from one sample in a study of regulatory T cells in long-lasting Graves disease. Building of the TCR beta libraries involved iRepertoire HTBI primers and Arm-PCR of CDR3 regions. MiXCR was run by TCRdb on the multiplex PCR reads, yielding one entry per CDR3 protein. Seen here are 600,000 to 850,000 distinct CDR3 sequences, about 30% observed once, and the top ten hold around 42%. Time point meaning: persistent/refractory GD, antithyroid drugs over 5 years with positive TRAb. TCR sequences were obtained from RNA taken from PBMCs. Sequenced material: peripheral blood mononuclear cells (PBMCs), taken when the disease was refractory, from a patient treated with antithyroid drugs. These receptors all stem from a female donor with Graves disease.

This clonotype appeared many times. The germline gene is not matched at one end of the junction; a read error may be the cause. V is TRBV5-1 and J is TRBJ2-7, with 7 nucleotides matching TRBD1. The CDR3 length is 15 residues. The V gene's germline CDR1 is SGHRS and CDR2 YFSETQ. CDR3 protein: CASSLAGTALFEQYF. DNA of the CDR3: TGTGCCAGCAGCTTGGCCGGGACAGCCCTCTTTGAGCAGTACTTC.

This chain connects TRBV4-1 to TRBJ2-2, with D perhaps being TRBD1 or TRBD2 (5 bases each). V lost 3 bases and J lost 6, with 14 bases in between. The germline gives CDR1 MGHRA, CDR2 YSYEKL. CDR3 length: 15 amino acids. This chain's CDR3 is CASSQGVLEPGELFF. CDR3 bases: TGCGCCAGCAGCCAGGGGGTCCTCGAACCCGGGGAGCTGTTTTTT.

Only a few counts were recorded for this clonotype. This sequence joins TRBV28 and TRBJ1-2; D may be TRBD1 (5 bases). CDR3 length: 15 residues. The germline V and J ends were trimmed by 4 bases and 7 bases, with 19 bases remaining between them. Germline loops: CDR1 MDHEN, CDR2 SYDVKM. The CDR3 loop reads CASSSNGRGRGGYTF. The CDR3 region has the DNA TGTGCCAGCAGTTCCAATGGCCGGGGCCGCGGTGGCTACACCTTC.

The rearrangement links TRBV30 to TRBJ1-6; D remains unclear. The CDR3 has 13 residues. Germline V gene data show CDR1 as GTSNPN and CDR2 as SVGIG (reference sequence). Trimming left V 3 bases short and J 3 bases short, with 6 bases between. In nucleotides, the CDR3 is TGTGCCTGGAGGGGCAGCTATAATTCACCCCTCCACTTT. The encoded protein is CAWRGSYNSPLHF.

The rearrangement links TRBV20-1 to TRBJ2-7; D is undetermined. The germline V gene encodes CDR1 DFQATT and CDR2 SNEGSKA (reference sequence). The germline V and J ends were trimmed by 3 bases and 3 bases, with 12 bases remaining between them. The length of the CDR3 is 13 residues. CDR3 nucleotide sequence: TGCAGTGCTAGTCGTCAAACCCTCTACGAGCAGTACTTC. It is translated as CSASRQTLYEQYF.

This clonotype was detected a few times. The chain links TRBV6-1 to TRBJ2-7; 11 bases are shared with TRBD2. Per the germline V gene, CDR1 is MNHNS and CDR2 is SASEGT. Trimming cost V 5 bases and J 1 base; bases outside gene matches: 4. The CDR3 loop spans 15 amino acids. CDR3 in amino acids: CASSISGRASYEQYF. The CDR3 bases are TGTGCCAGCAGTATTAGCGGGAGGGCTTCCTACGAGCAGTACTTC.

The chain is built from TRBV7-3 and TRBJ1-4, with D perhaps matching TRBD1 (5 bases). CDR1 and CDR2 from the germline V gene are SGHTA and FQGTGA. CDR3 length equals 13 residues. Between the trimmed V and J ends, which lost 5 bases and 7 bases, there was a span of 11 bases. The CDR3 loop is CASSPGAGEKLFF. The CDR3 region has the DNA TGTGCCAGCAGCCCCGGGGCGGGTGAAAAACTGTTTTTT.

CDR3 amino acids: CAWDEGVGYGYTF. The CDR3 DNA is TGTGCCTGGGACGAAGGGGTGGGGTACGGCTACACCTTC. This chain connects TRBV30 to TRBJ1-2; tentatively, D is TRBD1 (5 bases). Germline V CDR1 and CDR2: GTSNPN, SVGIG (reference sequence). The CDR3 has 13 residues. V lost 5 bases, J lost 8 bases, and 18 bases lay in between. Supplemented by reference TRBV30 and TRBJ1-2, the full variable domain reads SQTIHQWPATLVQPVGSPLSLECTVEGTSNPNLYWYRQAAGRGLQLLFYSVGIGQISSEVPQNLSASRPQDRQFILSSKKLLLSDSGFYLCAWDEGVGYGYTFGSGTRLTVV.

The rearrangement joins TRBV5-1 to TRBJ2-4; TRBD2 agrees at 12 bases. Germline V lookup: CDR1 SGHRS, CDR2 YFSETQ. The V segment lost 4 bases and the J segment 8 bases; nucleotides outside the gene matches: 13. CDR3 length equals 17 residues. CDR3 DNA sequence: TGCGCCAGCAGCGCTAGCGGGAGGGCCGGATTCTTCGACATTCAGTACTTC. It yields the protein CASSASGRAGFFDIQYF.

This clonotype has at least ten counts. CDR3 loop: CASSSGQGRGYGYTF. The CDR3 DNA reads TGTGCCAGCAGTTCCGGACAGGGTCGAGGCTATGGCTACACCTTC. This rearrangement joins TRBV12-3 or TRBV12-4 to TRBJ1-2, with 8 bases fitting TRBD1. V dropped 4 bases and J dropped 4; count of bases not matched to a gene: 8. This CDR3 comprises 15 residues.

This clonotype was seen more than once but under ten times. V is TRBV30 and J is TRBJ1-5; TRBD1 is a possible D gene (5 bases). The V and J ends lost 0 bases and 5 bases respectively, with 8 bases between them. Germline values: CDR1 GTSNPN, CDR2 SVGIG (reference sequence). CDR3 length: 13 amino acids. The CDR3 nucleotides read TGTGCCTGGAGTGTACAGGATCATCAGCCCCAGCATTTT. Amino acid sequence: CAWSVQDHQPQHF. Based on the CDR3 plus reference TRBV30 and TRBJ1-5, the full variable domain is SQTIHQWPATLVQPVGSPLSLECTVEGTSNPNLYWYRQAAGRGLQLLFYSVGIGQISSEVPQNLSASRPQDRQFILSSKKLLLSDSGFYLCAWSVQDHQPQHFGDGTRLSIL.

J is TRBJ2-7 and V is TRBV3-1; 8 bases match TRBD2. With 1 base clipped from V and 3 bases from J, the junction kept 5 bases outside the gene matches. This CDR3 region has 15 residues. Germline V gives CDR1 LGHDT, CDR2 YNNKEL (reference sequence). CDR3 DNA: TGTGCCAGCAGCCAAGGTCTTAGCGGGATCTACGAGCAGTACTTC. Translation: CASSQGLSGIYEQYF.

Many counts were recorded for this clonotype. V gene TRBV27 combines with J gene TRBJ2-7; the D gene is possibly TRBD1 (6 bases). Germline lookup yields CDR1 MNHEY and CDR2 SMNVEV (reference sequence). V lost 2 bases and J 5 bases, leaving 16 bases between the germline ends. This CDR3 contains 15 residues. CDR3 protein: CASSLRIGQIHEQYF. The CDR3 coding sequence is TGTGCCAGCAGTTTACGTATCGGACAGATCCACGAGCAGTACTTC.

The rearrangement links TRBV27 to TRBJ2-3, with 10 bases aligning to TRBD1. CDR1 and CDR2 from the germline V gene are MNHEY and SMNVEV (reference sequence). The CDR3 runs to 15 residues. V was pared by 5 bases and J by 0 bases, with 2 bases of the junction left unmatched. In DNA form, the CDR3 reads TGTGCCAGCAGTGGGACAGGGGCGAGCACAGATACGCAGTATTTT. This sequence encodes CASSGTGASTDTQYF.

The rearrangement links TRBV30 to TRBJ1-4, with D possibly matching TRBD1 (5 bases). Deletions cut 0 bases from V and 12 bases from J, with 11 bases between. The CDR3 is 12 residues long. Per the germline V gene, CDR1 is GTSNPN and CDR2 is SVGIG (reference sequence). The CDR3 DNA is TGTGCCTGGAGTGTTAGGGGCGGGGAACTGTTTTTT. It is translated as CAWSVRGGELFF.

This chain connects TRBV12-3 or TRBV12-4 to TRBJ1-2, with D tentatively TRBD1 (6 bases). V lost 5 bases, J lost 8 bases, and 15 bases lay in between. This CDR3 contains 13 residues. This CDR3 is CASSAGERHGYTF. In DNA form, the CDR3 reads TGTGCCAGCAGTGCAGGGGAGCGGCACGGCTACACCTTC.

This clonotype has ten or more counts. V gene TRBV3-1 combines with J gene TRBJ2-5; D is unresolved. Looked up from germline, CDR1 is LGHDT and CDR2 is YNNKEL (reference sequence). The CDR3 length is 15 residues. Trimming removed 0 bases from V and 5 bases from J, with 13 bases in between. CDR3 DNA sequence: TGTGCCAGCAGCCAAGATTCGGCAGAAGGGGAGACCCAGTACTTC. It yields the protein CASSQDSAEGETQYF.

V is TRBV10-1 and J is TRBJ1-4; D is uncertain. Germline CDR1 and CDR2: WNHNN and SYGVQD (reference sequence). V shed 2 bases and J shed 7 bases, with 8 bases lying between them. The CDR3 runs 13 residues. This CDR3 reads CASSERLGEKLFF. The CDR3 DNA is TGCGCCAGCAGTGAGCGTCTGGGTGAAAAACTGTTTTTT.

Many counts were recorded for this clonotype. The rearrangement uses TRBV28 and TRBJ1-2; D may be TRBD1 (6 bases). The CDR3 loop spans 11 amino acids. V was trimmed by 8 bases and J by 3 bases, leaving 7 bases between them. Germline V gene sequence: CDR1 MDHEN, CDR2 SYDVKM. The CDR3 loop is CASAGDYGYTF. The CDR3 coding sequence is TGTGCCAGCGCAGGGGACTATGGCTACACCTTC.

The rearrangement joins TRBV7-9 to TRBJ1-2, with TRBD1 identical over 7 bases. This CDR3 region has 14 residues. Germline V lookup: CDR1 SEHNR, CDR2 FQNEAQ (reference sequence). The ends lost 3 bases at V and 2 bases at J; junction bases unmatched: 3. The CDR3 protein is CASSFEDRNYGYTF. The DNA for the CDR3 is TGTGCCAGCAGCTTCGAGGACAGGAACTATGGCTACACCTTC. Full variable domain (remainder filled in from reference TRBV7-9 and TRBJ1-2): DTGVSQNPRHKITKRGQNVTFRCDPISEHNRLYWYRQTLGQGPEFLTYFQNEAQLEKSRLLSDRFSAERPKGSFSTLEIQRTEQGDSAMYLCASSFEDRNYGYTFGSGTRLTVV.

This clonotype was seen only a few times. The gene calls are TRBV4-2 and TRBJ2-2; weak D call: TRBD1 (5 bases). CDR1 is LGHNA, CDR2 YNFKEQ, per germline. This CDR3 has 14 residues. Trimming removed 4 bases from V and 4 bases from J, with 10 bases in between. The CDR3 DNA follows: TGTGCCAGCAGCCTCAAAAGGGGCACCGGGGAGCTGTTTTTT. It is translated as CASSLKRGTGELFF.

This clonotype was seen a single time. The gene calls are TRBV19 and TRBJ2-7; maybe TRBD2 (5 bases). Germline CDR1 reads LNHDA; CDR2 reads SQIVND (reference sequence). V lost 3 bases and J 4 bases, leaving 16 bases between the germline ends. CDR3 length: 15 amino acids. The CDR3 reads CASSIMLGELYEQYF. CDR3 DNA sequence: TGTGCCAGTAGTATTATGTTGGGAGAACTATACGAGCAGTACTTC.

This clonotype appeared a few times. The chain has TRBV11-2 and TRBJ2-7; 10 bases are a match to TRBD2. Trimming cost V 2 bases and J 3 bases; bases outside gene matches: 7. The CDR3 extends over 16 amino acids. CDR1 is SGHAT, CDR2 FQNNGV, per germline. CDR3 DNA: TGTGCCAGCAGCTTAATCCTAGCGGGAGAACTCTACGAGCAGTACTTC. Its translation is CASSLILAGELYEQYF.

In this sample, this clonotype turned up once. One end of the junction is discordant with germline, which a read error may explain. This sequence joins TRBV27 and TRBJ1-2, with no clear D. Per the germline V gene, CDR1 is MNHEY and CDR2 is SMNVEV (reference sequence). This CDR3 has 12 residues. Written as DNA, the CDR3 is TGTGCCAGCAGTAGAGGGAACTGTGGCTACACCTTC. Amino acids: CASSRGNCGYTF.

This clonotype has at least ten counts. The chain uses TRBV7-2 and TRBJ2-7; weak D call: TRBD2 (5 bases). The germline gives CDR1 SGHTA, CDR2 FQGNSA. CDR3 length equals 15 residues. Trimming stripped 1 base from V and 2 bases from J, with 12 bases between. The CDR3 loop is CASSLDGGPAYEQYF. CDR3 sequence (DNA): TGTGCCAGCAGCTTAGATGGCGGGCCGGCCTACGAGCAGTACTTC.

The rearrangement links TRBV24-1 to TRBJ1-1; D ambiguous. V was cut by 4 bases and J by 8 bases, with 10 bases left in between. Germline-derived CDR1 and CDR2 are KGHDR and SFDVKD. The length of the CDR3 is 12 residues. The CDR3, as DNA: TGTGCCACCAGTGAGGACGGGGTCGAAGCTTTCTTT. It translates to CATSEDGVEAFF.

This clonotype was recorded many times. The chain links TRBV6-1 to TRBJ2-1; 14 nucleotides align to TRBD2. The CDR3 contains 17 residues. Germline V lookup: CDR1 MNHNS, CDR2 SASEGT. Trimming removed 7 bases from V and 8 bases from J; junction bases left unmatched: 13. The CDR3 spells CASTESPGLAGVDEQFF. CDR3 nucleotides: TGTGCCAGCACCGAGAGCCCGGGACTAGCGGGAGTCGATGAGCAGTTCTTC.

V usage is TRBV10-3 and J usage is TRBJ1-1; D uncertain. CDR3 length equals 12 residues. The V gene lost 3 bases and the J gene lost 1 base, with 3 bases spanning the gap. Per the germline V gene, CDR1 is ENHRY and CDR2 is SYGVKD. The CDR3 loop reads CAISERNTEAFF. CDR3 DNA: TGTGCCATCAGTGAACGGAACACTGAAGCTTTCTTT.

CDR3 sequence (DNA): TGCAGCGTCCGGGACGGTCAAGAGACCCAGTACTTC. This translates into CSVRDGQETQYF. This chain joins TRBV29-1 and TRBJ2-5; D possibly uses TRBD1 or TRBD2 (5 bases each). From germline, CDR1 is SQVTM and CDR2 ANQGSEA. The length of the CDR3 is 12 residues. Trimming took 6 bases from V and 2 from J, leaving 10 bases between them.

About this clonotype: Being one base from a much bigger clone, this may be a read error. The genes are TRBV12-3 or TRBV12-4 and TRBJ1-1; D remains unclear. Trimming stripped 10 bases from V and 4 bases from J, with 16 bases between. The CDR3 totals 13 residues. CDR3 sequence (DNA): TGTGCCACCCGAAGGGAGTTTAGCACTGAAGCTTTCTTT. It is translated as CATRREFSTEAFF.

This clonotype was recorded at least ten times. J is TRBJ2-6 and V is TRBV12-3 or TRBV12-4; D is possibly TRBD2 (6 bases). This CDR3 comprises 15 residues. Trimming cost V 8 bases and J 4 bases, with 15 bases left between them. CDR3 sequence reads: CASALLATGANVLTF. DNA of the CDR3: TGTGCCAGCGCCCTACTAGCAACGGGGGCCAACGTCCTGACTTTC.